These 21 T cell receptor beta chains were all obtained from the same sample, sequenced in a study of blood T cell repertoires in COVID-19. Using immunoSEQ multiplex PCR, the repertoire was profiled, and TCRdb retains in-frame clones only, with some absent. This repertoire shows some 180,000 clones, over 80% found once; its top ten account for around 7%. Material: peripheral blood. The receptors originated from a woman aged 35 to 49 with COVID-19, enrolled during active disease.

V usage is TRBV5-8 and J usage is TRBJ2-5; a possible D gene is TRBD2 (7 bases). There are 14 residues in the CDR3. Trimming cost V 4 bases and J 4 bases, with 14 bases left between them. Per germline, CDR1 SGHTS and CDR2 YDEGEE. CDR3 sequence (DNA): TGTGCCAGCAGCCGGTGGGGGGGGCCAGAGACCCAGTACTTC. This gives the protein CASSRWGGPETQYF.

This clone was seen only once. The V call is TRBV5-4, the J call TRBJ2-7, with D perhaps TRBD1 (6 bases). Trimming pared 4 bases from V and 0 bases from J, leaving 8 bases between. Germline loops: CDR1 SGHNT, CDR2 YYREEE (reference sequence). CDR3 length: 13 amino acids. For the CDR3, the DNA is TGTGCCAGCAGCCTCAGGGGCTCCTACGAGCAGTACTTC. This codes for CASSLRGSYEQYF. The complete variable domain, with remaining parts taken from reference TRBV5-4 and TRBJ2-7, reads ETGVTQSPTHLIKTRGQQVTLRCSSQSGHNTVSWYQQALGQGPQFIFQYYREEENGRGNFPPRFSGLQFPNYSSELNVNALELDDSALYLCASSLRGSYEQYFGPGTRLTVT.

CDR3 sequence: CASTRIFGETQYF. The CDR3, as DNA: TGTGCCAGCACGCGGATCTTCGGGGAGACCCAGTACTTC. The chain uses TRBV3-1 (or the pseudogene TRBV3-2) and TRBJ2-5; D ambiguous. CDR3 length equals 13 residues. The V gene lost 7 bases and the J gene lost 5 bases, with 14 bases spanning the gap. Germline CDR1 and CDR2: LGHDT and YNNKEL (reference sequence).

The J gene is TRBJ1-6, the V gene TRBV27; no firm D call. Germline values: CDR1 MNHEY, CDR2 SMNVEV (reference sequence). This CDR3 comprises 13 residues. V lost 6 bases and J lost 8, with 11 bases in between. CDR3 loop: CASSTSEDSPLHF. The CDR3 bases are TGTGCCAGCAGCACTTCTGAGGATTCACCCCTCCACTTT.

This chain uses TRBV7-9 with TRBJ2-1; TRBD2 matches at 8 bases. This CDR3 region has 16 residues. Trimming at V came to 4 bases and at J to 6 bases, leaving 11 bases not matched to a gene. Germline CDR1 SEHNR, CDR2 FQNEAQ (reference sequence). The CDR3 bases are TGTGCCAGCAGCTCCCGCGGGCAGCGGGGGATCAATGAGCAGTTCTTC. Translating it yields CASSSRGQRGINEQFF.

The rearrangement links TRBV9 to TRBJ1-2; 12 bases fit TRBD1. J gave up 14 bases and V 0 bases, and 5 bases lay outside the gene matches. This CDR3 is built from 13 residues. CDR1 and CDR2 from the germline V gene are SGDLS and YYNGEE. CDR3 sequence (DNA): TGTGCCAGCAGCGTAGCGGGACAGGGGGCAGATACCTTC. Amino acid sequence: CASSVAGQGADTF. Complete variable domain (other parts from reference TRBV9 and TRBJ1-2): DSGVTQTPKHLITATGQRVTLRCSPRSGDLSVYWYQQSLDQGLQFLIQYYNGEERAKGNILERFSAQQFPDLHSELNLSSLELGDSALYFCASSVAGQGADTFGSGTRLTVV.

The CDR3 here is CASSANRGLRGYTF. CDR3 nucleotides: TGTGCCAGCAGCGCAAACAGGGGGCTCCGGGGCTACACCTTC. J is TRBJ1-2 and V is TRBV2; TRBD1 matches 9 bases. The CDR3 runs 14 residues. CDR1 SNHLY and CDR2 FYNNEI come from the germline V gene. J lost 8 bases, V lost 6 bases, and 10 bases had no gene match.

The CDR3 reads CASRMPGGYNEQFF. CDR3 nucleotide sequence: TGTGCCAGCAGGATGCCAGGGGGGTACAATGAGCAGTTCTTC. V and J are TRBV28 and TRBJ2-1; D possibly corresponds to TRBD1 (7 bases). Germline assignment: CDR1 MDHEN and CDR2 SYDVKM. V gave up 6 bases and J gave up 4 bases, with 13 bases separating them. The CDR3 contains 14 residues.

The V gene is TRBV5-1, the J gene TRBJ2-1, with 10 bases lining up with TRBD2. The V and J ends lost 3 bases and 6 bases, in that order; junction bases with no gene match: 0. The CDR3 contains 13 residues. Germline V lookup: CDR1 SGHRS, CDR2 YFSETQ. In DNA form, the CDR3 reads TGCGCCAGCAGCTCTAGCGGGAGCAATGAGCAGTTCTTC. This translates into CASSSSGSNEQFF.

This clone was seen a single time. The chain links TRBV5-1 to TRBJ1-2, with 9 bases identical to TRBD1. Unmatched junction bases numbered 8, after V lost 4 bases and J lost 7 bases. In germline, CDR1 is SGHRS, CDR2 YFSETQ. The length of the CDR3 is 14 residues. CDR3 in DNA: TGCGCCAGCAGCAGCCAAACAGGGGGCTTTGGCTACACCTTC. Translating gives CASSSQTGGFGYTF.

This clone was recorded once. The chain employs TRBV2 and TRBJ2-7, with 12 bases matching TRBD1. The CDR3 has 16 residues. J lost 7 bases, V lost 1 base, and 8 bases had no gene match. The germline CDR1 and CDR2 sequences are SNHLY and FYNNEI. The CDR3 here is CASSEGRGQGAREQYF. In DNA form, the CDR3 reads TGTGCCAGCAGTGAAGGTAGGGGACAGGGGGCGAGAGAGCAGTACTTC.

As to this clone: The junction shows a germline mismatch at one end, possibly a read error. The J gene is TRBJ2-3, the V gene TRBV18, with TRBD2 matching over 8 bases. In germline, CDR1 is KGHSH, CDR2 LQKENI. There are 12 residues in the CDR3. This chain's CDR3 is CASSSDGGGSNF. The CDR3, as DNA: TGTGCCAGCTCATCAGACGGCGGGGGGTCTAATTTT.

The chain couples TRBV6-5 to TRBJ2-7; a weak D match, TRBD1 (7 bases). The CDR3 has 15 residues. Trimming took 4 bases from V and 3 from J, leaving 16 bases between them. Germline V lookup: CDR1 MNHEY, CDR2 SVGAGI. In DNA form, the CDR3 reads TGTGCCAGCAGTTTCCAGGGGGGACAAAGCTACGAGCAGTACTTC. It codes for CASSFQGGQSYEQYF.

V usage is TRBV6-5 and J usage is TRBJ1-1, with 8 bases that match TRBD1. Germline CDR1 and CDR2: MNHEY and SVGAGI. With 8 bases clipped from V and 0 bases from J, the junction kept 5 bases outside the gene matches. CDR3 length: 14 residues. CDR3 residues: CASGQGAVNTEAFF. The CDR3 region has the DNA TGTGCCAGCGGTCAGGGGGCGGTGAACACTGAAGCTTTCTTT.

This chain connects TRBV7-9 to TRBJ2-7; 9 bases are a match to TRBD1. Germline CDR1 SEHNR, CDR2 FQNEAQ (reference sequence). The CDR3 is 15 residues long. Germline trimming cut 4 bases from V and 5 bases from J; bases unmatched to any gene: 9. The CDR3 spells CASSWTGTGFHEQYF. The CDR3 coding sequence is TGTGCCAGCAGCTGGACCGGGACAGGGTTCCACGAGCAGTACTTC.

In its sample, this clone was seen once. CDR3 sequence reads: CATRGQGVGGSYGYTF. The CDR3 coding sequence is TGCGCCACGAGAGGACAGGGGGTCGGAGGAAGCTATGGCTACACCTTC. J is TRBJ1-2 and V is TRBV5-1, with 10 bases lining up with TRBD1. The CDR3 sequence is 16 residues long. Germline trimming cut 9 bases from V and 4 bases from J; bases unmatched to any gene: 15. From germline, CDR1 is SGHRS and CDR2 YFSETQ.

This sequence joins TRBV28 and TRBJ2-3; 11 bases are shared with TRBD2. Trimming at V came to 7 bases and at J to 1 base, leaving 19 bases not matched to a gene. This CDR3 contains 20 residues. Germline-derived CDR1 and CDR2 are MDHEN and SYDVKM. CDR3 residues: CASTRFSGRGRGLGTDTQYF. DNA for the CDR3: TGTGCCAGCACAAGATTTAGCGGGAGGGGAAGAGGCTTAGGCACAGATACGCAGTATTTT.

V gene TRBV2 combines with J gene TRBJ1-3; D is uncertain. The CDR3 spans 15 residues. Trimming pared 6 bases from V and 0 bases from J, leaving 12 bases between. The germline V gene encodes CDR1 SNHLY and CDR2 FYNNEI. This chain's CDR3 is CASRGQTYSGNTIYF. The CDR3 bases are TGTGCCAGCAGAGGTCAGACATACTCTGGAAACACCATATATTTT.

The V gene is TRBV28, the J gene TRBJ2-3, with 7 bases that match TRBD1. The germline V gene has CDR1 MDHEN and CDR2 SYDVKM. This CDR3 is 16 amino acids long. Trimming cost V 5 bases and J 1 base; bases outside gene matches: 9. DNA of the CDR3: TGTGCCAGCAGTCTCCCCTGGACAGGCGGCACAGATACGCAGTATTTT. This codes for CASSLPWTGGTDTQYF.

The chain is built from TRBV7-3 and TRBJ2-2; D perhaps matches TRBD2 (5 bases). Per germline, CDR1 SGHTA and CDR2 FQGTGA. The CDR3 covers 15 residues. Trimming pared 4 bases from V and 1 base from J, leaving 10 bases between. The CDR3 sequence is CASSSPGRNTGELFF. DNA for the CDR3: TGTGCCAGCAGCTCCCCGGGGAGGAACACCGGGGAGCTGTTTTTT.

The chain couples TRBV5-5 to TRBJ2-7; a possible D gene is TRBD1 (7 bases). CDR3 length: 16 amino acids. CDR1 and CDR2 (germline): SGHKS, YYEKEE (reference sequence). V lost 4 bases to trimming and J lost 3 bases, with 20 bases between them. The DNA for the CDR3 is TGTGCCAGCAGCCCTGGGACAGCGGGCAACTACTACGAGCAGTACTTC. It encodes CASSPGTAGNYYEQYF.